Below are 6 T cell receptor beta chains sequenced from a single sample in a study of T cells in Graves' hyperthyroidism and ophthalmopathy. Authors of the study amplified TCR beta CDR3 regions from RNA transcripts. The primer set for the first-round RT-PCR of the TCR CDR3 was HTBI. TCRdb ran MiXCR on the multiplex PCR reads and lists one entry per CDR3 protein. Among about 460,000 distinct CDR3 sequences listed, about 22% were seen once. Sequencing was done on a sample of blood. Receptors were obtained from a woman between 70 and 85 years old with Graves' ophthalmopathy.

This sequence joins TRBV6-5 and TRBJ2-7; 7 bases map to TRBD2. Germline lookup yields CDR1 MNHEY and CDR2 SVGAGI. The CDR3 length is 15 residues. V was pared by 0 bases and J by 4 bases, with 6 bases of the junction left unmatched. The CDR3 DNA reads as TGTGCCAGCAGTTACTCGATAGCGGGTGGGTACGAGCAGTACTTC. Its protein product is CASSYSIAGGYEQYF.

The genes are TRBV6-1 and TRBJ2-7; D unresolved. The germline gives CDR1 MNHNS, CDR2 SASEGT. Deletions cut 6 bases from V and 3 bases from J, with 6 bases between. The CDR3 contains 11 residues. CDR3 residues: CASRRDYEQYF. Here the CDR3 DNA reads TGTGCCAGCAGGCGAGACTACGAGCAGTACTTC.

J is TRBJ2-2 and V is TRBV12-3 or TRBV12-4; possibly TRBD2 for D (5 bases). This CDR3 spans 14 amino acids. V was clipped by 5 bases and J by 7 bases, with 14 bases between them. CDR3 sequence (DNA): TGTGCCAGCAGTCCCCGGGGAGCTATCGGGGAGCTGTTTTTT. Its protein product is CASSPRGAIGELFF.

The chain couples TRBV24-1 to TRBJ2-3, with TRBD1 matching 7 bases. V trimming: 3 bases; J trimming: 6 bases; junction bases outside the gene matches: 14. This CDR3 region has 17 residues. In germline, CDR1 is KGHDR, CDR2 SFDVKD. The CDR3 protein is CATSDPGQLPTKDTQYF. DNA for the CDR3: TGTGCCACCAGTGATCCGGGACAGCTCCCGACTAAGGATACGCAGTATTTT.

The CDR3 loop reads CASSQAAGELFF. Here the CDR3 DNA reads TGTGCCAGCAGCCAGGCAGCCGGGGAGCTGTTTTTT. The chain links TRBV3-1 to TRBJ2-2; D unresolved. In germline, CDR1 is LGHDT, CDR2 YNNKEL (reference sequence). With 3 bases removed from V and 6 bases from J, the gap between germline ends came to 5 bases. The CDR3 is 12 amino acids. Together with reference TRBV3-1 and TRBJ2-2, the CDR3 gives the full variable domain: DTAVSQTPKYLVTQMGNDKSIKCEQNLGHDTMYWYKQDSKKFLKIMFSYNNKELIINETVPNRFSPKSPDKAHLNLHINSLELGDSAVYFCASSQAAGELFFGEGSRLTVL.

The J gene is TRBJ2-1, the V gene TRBV4-3, with D hard to call. Germline V gene lookup returns CDR1 LGHNA and CDR2 YSLEER. This CDR3 spans 15 amino acids. V lost 0 bases to trimming and J lost 4 bases, with 10 bases between them. The CDR3 region has the DNA TGCGCCAGCAGCCAAGATTTTAGCAGTTACAATGAGCAGTTCTTC. The encoded protein is CASSQDFSSYNEQFF.